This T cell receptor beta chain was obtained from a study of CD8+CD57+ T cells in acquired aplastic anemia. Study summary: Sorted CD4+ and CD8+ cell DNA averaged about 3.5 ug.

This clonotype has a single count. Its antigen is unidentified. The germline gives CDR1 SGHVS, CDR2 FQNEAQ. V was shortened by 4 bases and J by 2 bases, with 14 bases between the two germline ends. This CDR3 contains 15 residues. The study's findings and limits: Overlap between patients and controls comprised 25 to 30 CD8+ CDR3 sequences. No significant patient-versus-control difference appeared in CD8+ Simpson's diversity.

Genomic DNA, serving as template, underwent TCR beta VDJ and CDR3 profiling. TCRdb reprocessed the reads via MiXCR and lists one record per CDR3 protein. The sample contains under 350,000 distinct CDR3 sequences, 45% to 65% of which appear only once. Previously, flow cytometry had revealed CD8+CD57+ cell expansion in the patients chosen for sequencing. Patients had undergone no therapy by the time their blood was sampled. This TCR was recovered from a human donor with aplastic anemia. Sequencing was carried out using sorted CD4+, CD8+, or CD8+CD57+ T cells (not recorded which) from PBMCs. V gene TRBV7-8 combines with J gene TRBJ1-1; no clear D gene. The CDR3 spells CASSSQGVINTEAFF. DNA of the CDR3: TGTGCCAGCAGCTCGCAAGGCGTCATCAACACTGAAGCTTTCTTT.